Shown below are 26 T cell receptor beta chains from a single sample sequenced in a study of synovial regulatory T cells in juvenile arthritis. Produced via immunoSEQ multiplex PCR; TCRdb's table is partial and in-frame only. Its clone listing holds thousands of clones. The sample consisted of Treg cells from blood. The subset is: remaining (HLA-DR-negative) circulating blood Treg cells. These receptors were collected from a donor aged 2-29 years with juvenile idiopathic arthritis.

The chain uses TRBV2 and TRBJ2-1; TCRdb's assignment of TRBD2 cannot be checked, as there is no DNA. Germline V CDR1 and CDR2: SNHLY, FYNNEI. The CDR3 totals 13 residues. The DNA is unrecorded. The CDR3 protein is CASSPGSYNEQFF.

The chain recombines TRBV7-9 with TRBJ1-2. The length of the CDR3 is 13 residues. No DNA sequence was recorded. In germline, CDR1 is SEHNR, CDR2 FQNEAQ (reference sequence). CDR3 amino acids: CASSRTGIYGYTF.

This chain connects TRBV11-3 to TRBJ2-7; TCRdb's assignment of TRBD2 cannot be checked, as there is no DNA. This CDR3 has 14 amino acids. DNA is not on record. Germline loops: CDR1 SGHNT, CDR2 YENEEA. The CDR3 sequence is CASSLTSGSYEQYF. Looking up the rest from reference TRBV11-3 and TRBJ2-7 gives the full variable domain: EAGVVQSPRYKIIEKKQPVAFWCNPISGHNTLYWYLQNLGQGPELLIRYENEEAVDDSQLPKDRFSAERLKGVDSTLKIQPAELGDSAVYLCASSLTSGSYEQYFGPGTRLTVT.

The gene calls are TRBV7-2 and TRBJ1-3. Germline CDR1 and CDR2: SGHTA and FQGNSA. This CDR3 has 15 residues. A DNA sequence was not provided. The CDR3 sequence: CASSLDSQAGNTIYF. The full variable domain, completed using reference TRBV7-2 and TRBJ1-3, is GAGVSQSPSNKVTEKGKDVELRCDPISGHTALYWYRQSLGQGLEFLIYFQGNSAPDKSGLPSDRFSAERTGGSVSTLTIQRTQQEDSAVYLCASSLDSQAGNTIYFGEGSWLTVV.

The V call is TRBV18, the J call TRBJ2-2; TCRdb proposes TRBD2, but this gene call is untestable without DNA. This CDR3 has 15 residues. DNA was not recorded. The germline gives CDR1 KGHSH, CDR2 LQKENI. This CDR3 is CASSPPLFTAGELFF. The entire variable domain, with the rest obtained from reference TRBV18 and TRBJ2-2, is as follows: NAGVMQNPRHLVRRRGQEARLRCSPMKGHSHVYWYRQLPEEGLKFMVYLQKENIIDESGMPKERFSAEFPKEGPSILRIQQVVRGDSAAYFCASSPPLFTAGELFFGEGSRLTVL.

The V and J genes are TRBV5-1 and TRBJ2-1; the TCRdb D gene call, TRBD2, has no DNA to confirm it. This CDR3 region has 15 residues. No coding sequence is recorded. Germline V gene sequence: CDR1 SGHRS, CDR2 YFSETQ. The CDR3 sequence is CASSLTGLSYNEQFF.

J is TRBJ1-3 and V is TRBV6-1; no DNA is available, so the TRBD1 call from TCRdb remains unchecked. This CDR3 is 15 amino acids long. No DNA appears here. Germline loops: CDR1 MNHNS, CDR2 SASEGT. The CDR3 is CASGMGRFSGNTIYF.

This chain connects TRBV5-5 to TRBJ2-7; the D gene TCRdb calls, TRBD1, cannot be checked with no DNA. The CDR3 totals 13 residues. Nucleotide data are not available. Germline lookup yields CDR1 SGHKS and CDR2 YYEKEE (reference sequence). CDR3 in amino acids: CASSDRSEGEQYF.

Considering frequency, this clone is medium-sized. CDR3 sequence reads: CASSQQGLAGGTDTQYF. V and J are TRBV4-1 and TRBJ2-3; TCRdb calls TRBD2, which cannot be checked without DNA. This CDR3 region has 17 residues. The record lacks a DNA sequence. CDR1 is MGHRA and CDR2 is YSYEKL in the germline V gene.

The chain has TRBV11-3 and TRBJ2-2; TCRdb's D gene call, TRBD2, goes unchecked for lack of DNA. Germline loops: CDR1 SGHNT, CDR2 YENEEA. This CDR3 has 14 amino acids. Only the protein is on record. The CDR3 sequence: CASSRTSFPGELFF.

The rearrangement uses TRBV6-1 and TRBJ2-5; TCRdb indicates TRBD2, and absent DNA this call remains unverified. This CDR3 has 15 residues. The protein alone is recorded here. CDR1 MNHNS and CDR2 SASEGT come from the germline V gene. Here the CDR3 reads CASKRDWGFQETQYF.

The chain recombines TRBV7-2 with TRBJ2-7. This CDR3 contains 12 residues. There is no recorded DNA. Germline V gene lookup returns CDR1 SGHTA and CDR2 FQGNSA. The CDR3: CASSLVGYEQYF. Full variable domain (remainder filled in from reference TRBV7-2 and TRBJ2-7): GAGVSQSPSNKVTEKGKDVELRCDPISGHTALYWYRQSLGQGLEFLIYFQGNSAPDKSGLPSDRFSAERTGGSVSTLTIQRTQQEDSAVYLCASSLVGYEQYFGPGTRLTVT.

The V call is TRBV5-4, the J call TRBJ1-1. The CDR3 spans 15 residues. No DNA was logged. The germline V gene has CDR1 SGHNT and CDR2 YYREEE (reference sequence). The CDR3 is CASSSPIVRNTEAFF.

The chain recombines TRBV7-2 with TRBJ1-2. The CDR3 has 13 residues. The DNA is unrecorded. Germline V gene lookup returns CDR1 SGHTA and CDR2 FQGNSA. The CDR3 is CASSFFKNYGYTF.

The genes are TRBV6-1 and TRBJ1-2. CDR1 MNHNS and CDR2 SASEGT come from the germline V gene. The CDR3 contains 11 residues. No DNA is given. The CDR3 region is CASNLNYGYTF.

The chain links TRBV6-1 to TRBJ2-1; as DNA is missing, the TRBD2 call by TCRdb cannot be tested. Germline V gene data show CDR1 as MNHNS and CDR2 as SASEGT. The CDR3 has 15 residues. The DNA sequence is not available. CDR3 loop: CASSFLGGRGAKQFF.

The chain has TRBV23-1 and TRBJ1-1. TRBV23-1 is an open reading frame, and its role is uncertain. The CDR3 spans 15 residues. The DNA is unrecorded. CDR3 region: CAESQEIDMNTEAFF.

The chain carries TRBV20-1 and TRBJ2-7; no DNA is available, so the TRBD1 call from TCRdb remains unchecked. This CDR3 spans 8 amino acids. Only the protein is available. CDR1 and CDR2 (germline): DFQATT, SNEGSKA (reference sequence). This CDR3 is CRIGQRIF.

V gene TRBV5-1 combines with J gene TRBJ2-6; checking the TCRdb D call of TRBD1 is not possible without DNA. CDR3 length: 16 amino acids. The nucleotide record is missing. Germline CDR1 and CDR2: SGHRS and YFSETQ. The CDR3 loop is CASSLDPAGGANVLTF.

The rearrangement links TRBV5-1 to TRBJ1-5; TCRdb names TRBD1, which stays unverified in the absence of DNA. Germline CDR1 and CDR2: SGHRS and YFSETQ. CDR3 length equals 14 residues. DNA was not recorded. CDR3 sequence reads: CASSSGTGEQPQHF.

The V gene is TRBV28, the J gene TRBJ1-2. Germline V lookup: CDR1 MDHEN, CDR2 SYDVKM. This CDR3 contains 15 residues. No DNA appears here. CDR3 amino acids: CASSPGGAGLYGYTF.

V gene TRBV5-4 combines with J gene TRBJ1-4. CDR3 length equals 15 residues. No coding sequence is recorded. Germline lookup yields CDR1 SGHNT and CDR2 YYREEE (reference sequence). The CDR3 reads CASSRGRATNEKLFF.

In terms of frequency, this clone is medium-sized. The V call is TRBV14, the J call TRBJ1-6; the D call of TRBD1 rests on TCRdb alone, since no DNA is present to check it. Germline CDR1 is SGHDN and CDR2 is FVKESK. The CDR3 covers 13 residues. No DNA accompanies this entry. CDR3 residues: CASRQTYNSPLHF. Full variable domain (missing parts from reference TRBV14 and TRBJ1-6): EAGVTQFPSHSVIEKGQTVTLRCDPISGHDNLYWYRRVMGKEIKFLLHFVKESKQDESGMPNNRFLAERTGGTYSTLKVQPAELEDSGVYFCASRQTYNSPLHFGNGTRLTVT.

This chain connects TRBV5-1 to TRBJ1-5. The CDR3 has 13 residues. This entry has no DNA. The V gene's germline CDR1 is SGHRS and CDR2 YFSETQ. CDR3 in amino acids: CASSLRGTQPQHF.

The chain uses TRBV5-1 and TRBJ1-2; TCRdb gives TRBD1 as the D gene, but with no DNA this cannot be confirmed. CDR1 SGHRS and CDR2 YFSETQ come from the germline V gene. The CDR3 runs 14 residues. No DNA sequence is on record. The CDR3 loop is CASSFITGLYGYTF. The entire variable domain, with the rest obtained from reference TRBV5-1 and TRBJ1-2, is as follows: KAGVTQTPRYLIKTRGQQVTLSCSPISGHRSVSWYQQTPGQGLQFLFEYFSETQRNKGNFPGRFSGRQFSNSRSEMNVSTLELGDSALYLCASSFITGLYGYTFGSGTRLTVV.

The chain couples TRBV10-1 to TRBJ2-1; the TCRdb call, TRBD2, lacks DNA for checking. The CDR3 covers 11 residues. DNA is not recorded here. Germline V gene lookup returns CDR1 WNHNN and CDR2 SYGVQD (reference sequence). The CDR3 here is CASSRDNEQFF.